This is a list of T cell receptor beta chains from one sample in a study of control samples from healthy donors and cancer patients. Data came from immunoSEQ multiplex PCR; TCRdb stores just in-frame clones and leaves some out. Here the sample spans about 150,000 clones, about 94% being singletons. The sample consisted of PBMCs. These receptors were collected from a man in his 60s with colorectal cancer. CDR3s include the opening cysteine and the closing phenylalanine or tryptophan. A D gene is named only where the DNA matches it firmly. Size tells how often a clone was seen (once, few, many) or the class of an expanded clone, and some rows leave it out.

cdr3_aa: CASTWSPNTDTQYF
cdr3_nt: TGTGCCAGCACCTGGTCTCCTAACACAGATACGCAGTATTTT
j_call: TRBJ2-3
clone_size: .
d_call: .
v_call: TRBV6-6

cdr3_aa: CATSRALGYGQSEAFF
cdr3_nt: TGTGCCACCAGCAGGGCCCTAGGGTATGGACAGAGTGAAGCTTTCTTT
j_call: TRBJ1-1
clone_size: once
d_call: .
v_call: TRBV15

cdr3_aa: CASSLAPQTQYF
cdr3_nt: TGTGCCAGCAGCTTGGCCCCACAGACCCAGTACTTC
j_call: TRBJ2-5
clone_size: .
d_call: .
v_call: TRBV5-4

cdr3_aa: CASSLAGTGKIIPIKMQPQHF
cdr3_nt: TGTGCCAGCAGCTTAGCCGGGACAGGGAAAATCATTCCGATCAAAATGCAGCCCCAGCATTTT
j_call: TRBJ1-5
clone_size: .
d_call: TRBD1
v_call: TRBV7-8

cdr3_aa: CASSLGGINEKLFF
cdr3_nt: TGTGCCAGCAGCTTAGGCGGGATTAATGAAAAACTGTTTTTT
j_call: TRBJ1-4
clone_size: .
d_call: .
v_call: TRBV7-9

cdr3_aa: CASSPVLGTQYF
cdr3_nt: TGTGCCAGCAGCCCAGTTTTGGGGACCCAGTACTTC
j_call: TRBJ2-5
clone_size: .
d_call: .
v_call: TRBV12-3/TRBV12-4

cdr3_aa: CASSPRAPGHLSYEQYF
cdr3_nt: TGTGCCAGTAGTCCCCGAGCCCCGGGACACCTCTCCTACGAGCAGTACTTC
j_call: TRBJ2-7
clone_size: .
d_call: .
v_call: TRBV19

cdr3_aa: CASSFGGGIGYTF
cdr3_nt: TGTGCCAGCAGCTTCGGGGGAGGGATCGGCTACACCTTC
j_call: TRBJ1-2
clone_size: .
d_call: .
v_call: TRBV5-6

cdr3_aa: CASSLNSNAGNTIYF
cdr3_nt: TGCGCCAGCAGCCTGAACAGTAACGCTGGAAACACCATATATTTT
j_call: TRBJ1-3
clone_size: .
d_call: .
v_call: TRBV5-1

cdr3_aa: CASSLPARVYGYTF
cdr3_nt: TGTGCCAGCAGTTTACCAGCGCGGGTCTACGGCTACACCTTC
j_call: TRBJ1-2
clone_size: once
d_call: .
v_call: TRBV28